Sequencing of this TCR beta chain was carried out in a study of blood T cell repertoires in COVID-19. Study background: T cells, B-cell-depleted T cells, or PBMCs supplied cDNA or gDNA.

Using immunoSEQ multiplex PCR, the repertoire was profiled, and TCRdb retains in-frame clones only, with some absent. The sample includes fewer than 300,000 clones, approximately 85% seen only once; the top ten take around 1%. Patients of the Seattle cohort, enrolled during active infection, were followed longitudinally. The germline CDR1 and CDR2 sequences are MNHEY and SVGAGI. The CDR3 is 15 amino acids. Trimming took off 0 bases at V and 1 base at J, with 9 bases between the two ends. The receptor was derived from a human donor with COVID-19, enrolled during active disease. The donor label of this sample is uncertain. Sequenced input: peripheral blood. V gene TRBV6-5 combines with J gene TRBJ1-1; D is perhaps TRBD1 (5 bases). The CDR3 loop is CASSYSRRGNTEAFF. The CDR3 DNA is TGTGCCAGCAGTTACTCGAGAAGGGGGAACACTGAAGCTTTCTTT.